This is a list of T cell receptor beta chains from one sample in a study of shared clonotypes between healthy human individuals. Profiled with immunoSEQ multiplex PCR; TCRdb holds only in-frame clones, not every one. Of approximately 940,000 clones in the sample, about three quarters are singletons; the top ten hold approximately 1.5%. The sample was memory CD4+ T cells sorted from blood. The receptors originated from a man aged 18 to 35 in good health. Both conserved end residues are part of each CDR3. Each record gives: V gene, D gene, clone size, J gene, CDR3 protein, CDR3 DNA. A D gene is named only where the DNA matches it firmly. A row's size may be missing; if present it is once, few, many or a size class.

v_gene: TRBV6-6; d_gene: -; abundance: many; j_gene: TRBJ2-7; CDR3aa: CASGFRGVSYEQYF; CDR3nt: TGTGCCAGCGGGTTTCGGGGAGTCTCCTACGAGCAGTACTTC
v_gene: TRBV2; d_gene: TRBD2; abundance: -; j_gene: TRBJ2-2; CDR3aa: CASSETSGGAGGELFF; CDR3nt: TGTGCCAGCAGCGAGACTAGCGGGGGGGCTGGCGGGGAGCTGTTTTTT
v_gene: TRBV9; d_gene: TRBD1; abundance: -; j_gene: TRBJ2-7; CDR3aa: CASSPHGTEEYEQYF; CDR3nt: TGTGCCAGCAGCCCTCACGGGACAGAGGAGTACGAGCAGTACTTC
v_gene: TRBV10-3; d_gene: -; abundance: once; j_gene: TRBJ2-1; CDR3aa: CATEQGSYNEQFF; CDR3nt: TGTGCCACCGAGCAGGGGTCCTACAATGAGCAGTTCTTC
v_gene: TRBV6-6; d_gene: TRBD2; abundance: -; j_gene: TRBJ2-7; CDR3aa: CASRPGTSGKIEQYF; CDR3nt: TGTGCCAGCAGGCCCGGGACTAGCGGAAAAATCGAGCAGTACTTC
v_gene: TRBV7-9; d_gene: -; abundance: -; j_gene: TRBJ2-4; CDR3aa: CASSLAETLIQYF; CDR3nt: TGTGCCAGCAGCTTAGCCGAAACGTTAATTCAGTACTTC
v_gene: TRBV19; d_gene: -; abundance: -; j_gene: TRBJ1-2; CDR3aa: CASSIGGSVTYGYTF; CDR3nt: TGTGCCAGTAGTATAGGAGGGAGTGTTACCTATGGCTACACCTTC
v_gene: TRBV4-3; d_gene: -; abundance: -; j_gene: TRBJ2-4; CDR3aa: CASSQDASGGIQYF; CDR3nt: TGCGCCAGCAGCCAAGACGCTAGTGGGGGCATTCAGTACTTC
v_gene: TRBV7-2; d_gene: -; abundance: -; j_gene: TRBJ1-6; CDR3aa: CASTEPPGSAPLHF; CDR3nt: TGTGCCAGCACCGAACCCCCTGGTTCTGCACCCCTCCACTTT
v_gene: TRBV5-4; d_gene: TRBD2; abundance: few; j_gene: TRBJ2-5; CDR3aa: CASSPGTSGSEETQYF; CDR3nt: TGTGCCAGCAGCCCAGGGACTAGCGGGAGTGAAGAGACCCAGTACTTC
v_gene: TRBV10-3; d_gene: TRBD1; abundance: -; j_gene: TRBJ2-1; CDR3aa: CAISSGQGNEQFF; CDR3nt: TGTGCCATCAGTTCGGGACAGGGAAATGAGCAGTTCTTC
v_gene: TRBV7-3; d_gene: TRBD2; abundance: -; j_gene: TRBJ2-1; CDR3aa: CAGPSGGNEQFF; CDR3nt: TGTGCCGGCCCTAGCGGGGGGAATGAGCAGTTCTTC
v_gene: TRBV5-1; d_gene: TRBD2; abundance: -; j_gene: TRBJ2-1; CDR3aa: CASRQTGGSGEQFF; CDR3nt: TGCGCCAGCCGACAGACGGGGGGTAGTGGTGAGCAGTTCTTC
v_gene: TRBV11-2; d_gene: -; abundance: -; j_gene: TRBJ2-3; CDR3aa: CASSIRTVTDTQYF; CDR3nt: TGTGCCAGCAGCATCAGGACGGTTACAGATACGCAGTATTTT
v_gene: TRBV18; d_gene: TRBD1; abundance: -; j_gene: TRBJ2-7; CDR3aa: CASSPGTVYEQYF; CDR3nt: TGTGCCAGCTCACCGGGGACAGTCTACGAGCAGTACTTC
v_gene: TRBV5-4; d_gene: -; abundance: -; j_gene: TRBJ2-1; CDR3aa: CASSLVIATYNEQFF; CDR3nt: TGTGCCAGCAGCTTGGTTATAGCGACCTACAATGAGCAGTTCTTC
v_gene: TRBV19; d_gene: -; abundance: once; j_gene: TRBJ2-2; CDR3aa: CASSWLDHSRELFF; CDR3nt: TGTGCCAGTAGTTGGCTAGACCACAGCCGGGAGCTGTTTTTT
v_gene: TRBV5-1; d_gene: -; abundance: -; j_gene: TRBJ1-2; CDR3aa: CASSLGGYGYTF; CDR3nt: TGCGCCAGCAGCTTGGGAGGGTATGGCTACACCTTC
v_gene: TRBV5-5; d_gene: -; abundance: -; j_gene: TRBJ1-1; CDR3aa: CASSLVVGNTEAFF; CDR3nt: TGTGCCAGCAGCTTGGTCGTCGGGAACACTGAAGCTTTCTTT
v_gene: TRBV5-1; d_gene: -; abundance: -; j_gene: TRBJ1-5; CDR3aa: CASSFFSGGDQPQHF; CDR3nt: TGCGCCAGCAGCTTTTTTAGCGGGGGTGATCAGCCCCAGCATTTT
v_gene: TRBV5-4; d_gene: TRBD1; abundance: few; j_gene: TRBJ2-7; CDR3aa: CASSPSRQTGSTYEQYF; CDR3nt: TGTGCCAGCAGCCCCTCCCGTCAGACAGGGAGCACCTACGAGCAGTACTTC
v_gene: TRBV7-2; d_gene: TRBD2; abundance: -; j_gene: TRBJ2-7; CDR3aa: CASSLVASGRARDEQYF; CDR3nt: TGTGCCAGCAGCTTAGTTGCTAGCGGGAGGGCCCGGGACGAGCAGTACTTC
v_gene: TRBV7-2; d_gene: -; abundance: -; j_gene: TRBJ2-7; CDR3aa: CASSRGPSYEQYF; CDR3nt: TGTGCCAGCAGCAGGGGACCATCCTACGAGCAGTACTTC
v_gene: TRBV19; d_gene: -; abundance: few; j_gene: TRBJ1-6; CDR3aa: CASKPRSDYNSPLHF; CDR3nt: TGTGCCAGTAAACCCAGATCAGACTATAATTCACCCCTCCACTTT
v_gene: TRBV29-1; d_gene: TRBD2; abundance: -; j_gene: TRBJ2-3; CDR3aa: CSSSTSDTQYF; CDR3nt: TGCAGCTCATCGACTAGCGATACGCAGTATTTT
v_gene: TRBV6-1; d_gene: TRBD1; abundance: -; j_gene: TRBJ1-5; CDR3aa: CASSGDRASNQPQHF; CDR3nt: TGTGCCAGCAGTGGTGACAGGGCCAGCAATCAGCCCCAGCATTTT
v_gene: TRBV6-5; d_gene: -; abundance: few; j_gene: TRBJ2-1; CDR3aa: CASSPSWGNEQFF; CDR3nt: TGTGCCAGCAGCCCCAGCTGGGGGAATGAGCAGTTCTTC
v_gene: TRBV27; d_gene: -; abundance: -; j_gene: TRBJ2-1; CDR3aa: CASSSDAAPSSYNEQFF; CDR3nt: TGTGCCAGCAGTTCCGACGCGGCACCCAGCTCCTACAATGAGCAGTTCTTC
v_gene: TRBV9; d_gene: -; abundance: many; j_gene: TRBJ1-2; CDR3aa: CASSEGEGSWSNYGYTF; CDR3nt: TGTGCCAGCAGCGAGGGGGAGGGTAGCTGGTCTAACTATGGCTACACCTTC
v_gene: TRBV10-2; d_gene: -; abundance: -; j_gene: TRBJ2-5; CDR3aa: CASGRDKIETQYF; CDR3nt: TGCGCCAGCGGGCGGGATAAAATAGAGACCCAGTACTTC
v_gene: TRBV10-3; d_gene: -; abundance: few; j_gene: TRBJ1-6; CDR3aa: CAISDGQPNSPLHF; CDR3nt: TGTGCCATCAGTGACGGACAGCCGAATTCACCCCTCCACTTT
v_gene: TRBV19; d_gene: -; abundance: few; j_gene: TRBJ1-5; CDR3aa: CASSIQGGQPQHF; CDR3nt: TGTGCCAGTAGTATCCAGGGAGGTCAGCCCCAGCATTTT
v_gene: TRBV6-5; d_gene: -; abundance: -; j_gene: TRBJ1-2; CDR3aa: CASSDRTYGYTF; CDR3nt: TGTGCCAGCAGTGATCGGACCTATGGCTACACCTTC
v_gene: TRBV9; d_gene: -; abundance: -; j_gene: TRBJ2-3; CDR3aa: CASSLPPGGTDTQYF; CDR3nt: TGTGCCAGCAGCCTCCCCCCGGGCGGCACAGATACGCAGTATTTT
v_gene: TRBV5-4; d_gene: -; abundance: -; j_gene: TRBJ2-4; CDR3aa: CASSLDGGAGKNIQYF; CDR3nt: TGTGCCAGCAGCTTGGATGGGGGGGCCGGCAAAAACATTCAGTACTTC
v_gene: TRBV6-5; d_gene: -; abundance: -; j_gene: TRBJ1-1; CDR3aa: CASSYSAFPGGAEAFF; CDR3nt: TGTGCCAGCAGTTACTCTGCGTTTCCCGGGGGTGCTGAAGCTTTCTTT
v_gene: TRBV9; d_gene: TRBD2; abundance: -; j_gene: TRBJ2-3; CDR3aa: CASSAQKSGSLPDTQYF; CDR3nt: TGTGCCAGCAGCGCCCAGAAAAGCGGGAGTTTGCCAGATACGCAGTATTTT
v_gene: TRBV7-8; d_gene: TRBD1; abundance: -; j_gene: TRBJ1-2; CDR3aa: CASSRSQDRVHGYTF; CDR3nt: TGTGCCAGCAGCCGATCTCAAGACAGGGTCCATGGCTACACCTTC
v_gene: TRBV7-9; d_gene: -; abundance: many; j_gene: TRBJ2-1; CDR3aa: CASSLKFRATNEQFF; CDR3nt: TGTGCCAGCAGCTTGAAGTTTCGAGCGACCAATGAGCAGTTCTTC
v_gene: TRBV11-2; d_gene: -; abundance: -; j_gene: TRBJ2-1; CDR3aa: CASGPGAGKQFF; CDR3nt: TGTGCCAGCGGACCTGGGGCAGGTAAGCAGTTCTTC
v_gene: TRBV5-4; d_gene: TRBD1; abundance: -; j_gene: TRBJ1-3; CDR3aa: CASSQTGVGNTIYF; CDR3nt: TGTGCCAGCAGCCAAACAGGGGTTGGAAACACCATATATTTT
v_gene: TRBV28; d_gene: TRBD2; abundance: once; j_gene: TRBJ2-1; CDR3aa: CASRQPGLAGGLNEQFF; CDR3nt: TGTGCCAGCAGGCAACCGGGACTAGCGGGGGGCCTCAATGAGCAGTTCTTC
v_gene: TRBV29-1; d_gene: -; abundance: -; j_gene: TRBJ2-3; CDR3aa: CSVAATSDTQYF; CDR3nt: TGCAGCGTTGCGGCTACTTCAGATACGCAGTATTTT
v_gene: TRBV5-1; d_gene: TRBD1; abundance: -; j_gene: TRBJ2-7; CDR3aa: CASSLRQGSLGEQYF; CDR3nt: TGCGCCAGCAGCTTGCGACAGGGGAGCTTGGGCGAGCAGTACTTC
v_gene: TRBV7-2; d_gene: -; abundance: -; j_gene: TRBJ1-1; CDR3aa: CASRNNPGNTEAFF; CDR3nt: TGTGCCAGCAGGAATAATCCGGGGAACACTGAAGCTTTCTTT
v_gene: TRBV7-9; d_gene: TRBD2; abundance: -; j_gene: TRBJ2-3; CDR3aa: CASSFWTSGTDTQYF; CDR3nt: TGTGCCAGCAGCTTCTGGACTAGCGGCACAGATACGCAGTATTTT
v_gene: TRBV30; d_gene: TRBD1; abundance: -; j_gene: TRBJ1-5; CDR3aa: CAWSVSARTGNQPQHF; CDR3nt: TGTGCCTGGAGTGTATCCGCTCGGACAGGGAATCAGCCCCAGCATTTT
v_gene: TRBV5-1; d_gene: -; abundance: few; j_gene: TRBJ2-6; CDR3aa: CASSLVSSGANVLTF; CDR3nt: TGCGCCAGCAGCTTGGTTAGCTCTGGGGCCAACGTCCTGACTTTC
v_gene: TRBV7-2; d_gene: -; abundance: -; j_gene: TRBJ1-2; CDR3aa: CASSGQNYGYTF; CDR3nt: TGTGCCAGCAGTGGGCAGAACTATGGCTACACCTTC
v_gene: TRBV5-1; d_gene: TRBD1; abundance: few; j_gene: TRBJ1-4; CDR3aa: CASSLAGGNEKLFF; CDR3nt: TGCGCCAGCAGCTTGGCAGGGGGCAATGAAAAACTGTTTTTT
v_gene: TRBV19; d_gene: -; abundance: -; j_gene: TRBJ1-4; CDR3aa: CASSIRVNEKLFF; CDR3nt: TGTGCCAGTAGTATTCGGGTTAATGAAAAACTGTTTTTT
v_gene: TRBV10-3; d_gene: TRBD1; abundance: -; j_gene: TRBJ1-5; CDR3aa: CATRDRADQPQHF; CDR3nt: TGTGCCACCAGAGACAGGGCCGATCAGCCCCAGCATTTT
v_gene: TRBV9; d_gene: -; abundance: -; j_gene: TRBJ2-2; CDR3aa: CASSVRGLIPNTGELFF; CDR3nt: TGTGCCAGCAGCGTACGTGGGCTAATACCGAACACCGGGGAGCTGTTTTTT
v_gene: TRBV18; d_gene: -; abundance: few; j_gene: TRBJ1-1; CDR3aa: CASSPPGALLAFF; CDR3nt: TGTGCCAGCTCACCACCGGGGGCCCTTCTAGCTTTCTTT
v_gene: TRBV30; d_gene: TRBD1; abundance: few; j_gene: TRBJ1-5; CDR3aa: CAWSVDRAGQPQHF; CDR3nt: TGTGCCTGGAGTGTAGACAGGGCTGGCCAGCCCCAGCATTTT
v_gene: TRBV2; d_gene: -; abundance: -; j_gene: TRBJ2-6; CDR3aa: CATSGIPSGANVLTF; CDR3nt: TGTGCCACCTCAGGGATACCCTCTGGGGCCAACGTCCTGACTTTC
v_gene: TRBV27; d_gene: TRBD2; abundance: few; j_gene: TRBJ2-1; CDR3aa: CASSSQGLADNYNEQFF; CDR3nt: TGTGCCAGCAGTTCCCAGGGCCTAGCGGACAATTACAATGAGCAGTTCTTC